These T cell receptor beta chains were read from a single sample in a study of blood T cell repertoires in COVID-19. Measured with immunoSEQ multiplex PCR; TCRdb has only the in-frame clones, and not every one. The table includes about 400,000 clones, over 85% detected once. The sequenced material came from PBMCs or T cells enriched from blood (not recorded which). These receptors were obtained from a woman aged 25 to 39 who had recovered from COVID-19. Each CDR3 is given with its conserved first and last residue. A D gene is named only where the DNA matches it firmly. Clone sizes are given selectively: once, few, many, or a class where the clone is expanded.

clone size: -; V gene: TRBV10-3; D gene: TRBD1; J gene: TRBJ2-7; CDR3 DNA: TGTGCCATCAGTGAGTCCACGACAGGGAGTTACGAGCAGTACTTC; CDR3 protein: CAISESTTGSYEQYF
clone size: -; V gene: TRBV24-1; D gene: TRBD2; J gene: TRBJ2-1; CDR3 DNA: TGTGCCACCAGCGACGGGGGGGCCACTTTCCCCAATGAGCAGTTCTTC; CDR3 protein: CATSDGGATFPNEQFF
clone size: -; V gene: TRBV19; D gene: -; J gene: TRBJ1-1; CDR3 DNA: TGTGCCAGTAGTCCAACAGGCCAGGGAAAAGCTTTCTTT; CDR3 protein: CASSPTGQGKAFF
clone size: -; V gene: TRBV7-9; D gene: TRBD1; J gene: TRBJ1-5; CDR3 DNA: TGTGCCAGCAGCTTCTCCAGGGGGCCCAGCAATCAGCCCCAGCATTTT; CDR3 protein: CASSFSRGPSNQPQHF
clone size: few; V gene: TRBV12-3/TRBV12-4; D gene: -; J gene: TRBJ2-3; CDR3 DNA: TGTGCCAGCGGCCTTTTGGCAGATACGCAGTATTTT; CDR3 protein: CASGLLADTQYF
clone size: -; V gene: TRBV6-5; D gene: -; J gene: TRBJ2-1; CDR3 DNA: TGTGCCAGCAGTAGGACAACCTGGAATGAGCAGTTCTTC; CDR3 protein: CASSRTTWNEQFF
clone size: -; V gene: TRBV12-5; D gene: -; J gene: TRBJ1-5; CDR3 DNA: TGTGCTAGTGGTTCGTATCTCGGGGGACTAGGCTTTGAACAGCCCCAGCATTTT; CDR3 protein: CASGSYLGGLGFEQPQHF
clone size: -; V gene: TRBV19; D gene: -; J gene: TRBJ2-7; CDR3 DNA: TGTGCCAGTAGTAGGGTAGGGGGAATAGCCTACGAGCAGTACTTC; CDR3 protein: CASSRVGGIAYEQYF
clone size: -; V gene: TRBV7-3; D gene: -; J gene: TRBJ1-3; CDR3 DNA: TGTGCCAGCAGCCCTTCTTTCTCTGGAAACACCATATATTTT; CDR3 protein: CASSPSFSGNTIYF
clone size: -; V gene: TRBV5-1; D gene: TRBD1; J gene: TRBJ1-1; CDR3 DNA: TGCGCCAGCAGCTGGGGGACAGAAATGAACACTGAAGCTTTCTTT; CDR3 protein: CASSWGTEMNTEAFF
clone size: -; V gene: TRBV28; D gene: -; J gene: TRBJ1-1; CDR3 DNA: TGTGCCAGCAGTTCCTGGGGAGGGCGCATGAACACTGAAGCTTTCTTT; CDR3 protein: CASSSWGGRMNTEAFF
clone size: -; V gene: TRBV7-2; D gene: -; J gene: TRBJ1-2; CDR3 DNA: TGTGCCAGCAGCTTCCCCAGGGTACTTAACTATGGCTACACCTTC; CDR3 protein: CASSFPRVLNYGYTF
clone size: -; V gene: TRBV27; D gene: TRBD1; J gene: TRBJ1-1; CDR3 DNA: TGTGCCAGCAGCACCAGGGGGCGCGCAACTGAAGCTTTCTTT; CDR3 protein: CASSTRGRATEAFF
clone size: -; V gene: TRBV30; D gene: -; J gene: TRBJ1-1; CDR3 DNA: TGTGCCTGGAGAAGAGAATGGAACACTGAAGCTTTCTTT; CDR3 protein: CAWRREWNTEAFF
clone size: -; V gene: TRBV27; D gene: TRBD1; J gene: TRBJ1-1; CDR3 DNA: TGTGCCAGCAGTTTATCCGGGACAGAGAACACTGAAGCTTTCTTT; CDR3 protein: CASSLSGTENTEAFF
clone size: -; V gene: TRBV3-1/TRBV3-2; D gene: -; J gene: TRBJ1-1; CDR3 DNA: TGTGCCAGCAGCGTTTACCCTAAGAACACTGAAGCTTTCTTT; CDR3 protein: CASSVYPKNTEAFF
clone size: -; V gene: TRBV12-5; D gene: -; J gene: TRBJ2-3; CDR3 DNA: TGTGCTAGTGGGCTAAGTTCCACAGATACGCAGTATTTT; CDR3 protein: CASGLSSTDTQYF
clone size: -; V gene: TRBV27; D gene: -; J gene: TRBJ2-5; CDR3 DNA: TGTGCCAGCAGTTTACGAGGGACTCCGGTAAGGCAAGAGACCCAGTACTTC; CDR3 protein: CASSLRGTPVRQETQYF
clone size: -; V gene: TRBV6-6; D gene: -; J gene: TRBJ1-5; CDR3 DNA: TGTGCCAGCAGTCCTAGGACAGCAAGCTATAGCAATCAGCCCCAGCATTTT; CDR3 protein: CASSPRTASYSNQPQHF
clone size: few; V gene: TRBV10-3; D gene: TRBD1; J gene: TRBJ1-1; CDR3 DNA: TGTGCCATCACCGTAGACAGGGGCGGCACTGAAGCTTTCTTT; CDR3 protein: CAITVDRGGTEAFF
clone size: -; V gene: TRBV6-5; D gene: -; J gene: TRBJ1-2; CDR3 DNA: TGTGCCAGCAGCGAGCCTACCGAAAAGTGCTACACCTTC; CDR3 protein: CASSEPTEKCYTF
clone size: -; V gene: TRBV5-1; D gene: -; J gene: TRBJ1-1; CDR3 DNA: TGCGCCAGCAGCTTGGGGAGGTGGGGTCCCGGGATGAACACTGAAGCTTTCTTT; CDR3 protein: CASSLGRWGPGMNTEAFF
clone size: -; V gene: TRBV28; D gene: -; J gene: TRBJ1-5; CDR3 DNA: TGTGCCAGCGGGAAACAGGCACCTAGCAATCAGCCCCAGCATTTT; CDR3 protein: CASGKQAPSNQPQHF
clone size: -; V gene: TRBV7-9; D gene: TRBD1; J gene: TRBJ1-2; CDR3 DNA: TGTGCCAGCAGCCCCCGGACAGGGCGAACCCAAATGATTAACTATGGCTACACCTTC; CDR3 protein: CASSPRTGRTQMINYGYTF
clone size: -; V gene: TRBV24-1; D gene: -; J gene: TRBJ2-5; CDR3 DNA: TGTGCCACCAGTGATTTGCTCGGCTTCAGAGGAGAGACCCAGTACTTC; CDR3 protein: CATSDLLGFRGETQYF
clone size: -; V gene: TRBV12-5; D gene: TRBD1; J gene: TRBJ1-2; CDR3 DNA: TGTGCTAGTGGTTTGGCTAACCAGGGACAGGGAGGGAGCGGCTACACCTTC; CDR3 protein: CASGLANQGQGGSGYTF
clone size: -; V gene: TRBV5-1; D gene: -; J gene: TRBJ1-4; CDR3 DNA: TGCGCCAGCAGCTTGGGCGACATTCCAACTAATGAAAAACTGTTTTTT; CDR3 protein: CASSLGDIPTNEKLFF
clone size: -; V gene: TRBV30; D gene: -; J gene: TRBJ1-2; CDR3 DNA: TGTGCCTGGAGTGTAACTACAGGGGGCTACACCTTC; CDR3 protein: CAWSVTTGGYTF
clone size: once; V gene: TRBV4-2; D gene: TRBD1; J gene: TRBJ2-7; CDR3 DNA: TGTGCCAGCAGCCAAGATCTGGGCAGGGGGTCCTACGAGCAGTACTTC; CDR3 protein: CASSQDLGRGSYEQYF
clone size: -; V gene: TRBV7-8; D gene: -; J gene: TRBJ2-5; CDR3 DNA: TGTGCCAGCAGCGCCCCTAGTACGGAGACCCAGTACTTC; CDR3 protein: CASSAPSTETQYF
clone size: -; V gene: TRBV7-9; D gene: -; J gene: TRBJ2-3; CDR3 DNA: TGTGCCAGCAGCTTAGAGCTGCATACGCAGTATTTT; CDR3 protein: CASSLELHTQYF
clone size: -; V gene: TRBV10-3; D gene: TRBD2; J gene: TRBJ2-1; CDR3 DNA: TGTGCCATCAGTGGTACACTAGCGGGAGGCTACAATGAGCAGTTCTTC; CDR3 protein: CAISGTLAGGYNEQFF
clone size: -; V gene: TRBV5-1; D gene: -; J gene: TRBJ1-2; CDR3 DNA: TGCGCCAGCGGGGCAGAGCTCCCCGGCTACACCTTC; CDR3 protein: CASGAELPGYTF
clone size: -; V gene: TRBV27; D gene: -; J gene: TRBJ1-5; CDR3 DNA: TGTGCCAGCAGTTTATCCCAGGTGACAGCGCAGGATCAGCCCCAGCATTTT; CDR3 protein: CASSLSQVTAQDQPQHF
clone size: -; V gene: TRBV25-1; D gene: -; J gene: TRBJ2-2; CDR3 DNA: TGTGCCAGCAGTGCTGCGAACACCGGGGAGCTGTTTTTT; CDR3 protein: CASSAANTGELFF
clone size: -; V gene: TRBV6-6; D gene: -; J gene: TRBJ1-5; CDR3 DNA: TGTGCCAGCAGTCGCTACGTCCGGGCCGGGGATTATCAGCCCCAGCATTTT; CDR3 protein: CASSRYVRAGDYQPQHF
clone size: -; V gene: TRBV2; D gene: TRBD1; J gene: TRBJ2-7; CDR3 DNA: TGTGCCAGCGAAACCGGGACAGGGGCCTACGAGCAGTACTTC; CDR3 protein: CASETGTGAYEQYF
clone size: -; V gene: TRBV4-1; D gene: TRBD2; J gene: TRBJ2-1; CDR3 DNA: TGCGCCAGCAGTCTGGCGGGAGTGTTAAATGAGCAGTTCTTC; CDR3 protein: CASSLAGVLNEQFF
clone size: -; V gene: TRBV28; D gene: TRBD1; J gene: TRBJ2-7; CDR3 DNA: TGTGCCAGCTTGGGAACTTGGGTCCGACAGGGGGACTACGAGCAGTACTTC; CDR3 protein: CASLGTWVRQGDYEQYF
clone size: -; V gene: TRBV28; D gene: TRBD2; J gene: TRBJ2-2; CDR3 DNA: TGTGCCATCAAGTTCCCTAGCGGATCCGGGGAGCTGTTTTTT; CDR3 protein: CAIKFPSGSGELFF
clone size: -; V gene: TRBV7-3; D gene: TRBD1; J gene: TRBJ1-2; CDR3 DNA: TGTGCCAGCAGCCCGTACCCAGACAGGGGGGGCTACACCTTC; CDR3 protein: CASSPYPDRGGYTF
clone size: once; V gene: TRBV11-3; D gene: TRBD2; J gene: TRBJ2-5; CDR3 DNA: TGTGCCAGCAGTCGGGGACTAGCGGTTCAAGAGACCCAGTACTTC; CDR3 protein: CASSRGLAVQETQYF
clone size: -; V gene: TRBV9; D gene: TRBD2; J gene: TRBJ2-1; CDR3 DNA: TGTGCCAGCACCGTACGGGGGGGCTCCTACAATGAGCAGTTCTTC; CDR3 protein: CASTVRGGSYNEQFF
clone size: -; V gene: TRBV18; D gene: TRBD1; J gene: TRBJ2-7; CDR3 DNA: TGTGCCAGCTCAACGGGACAGGGGAAACCCTACGAGCAGTACTTC; CDR3 protein: CASSTGQGKPYEQYF
clone size: -; V gene: TRBV24-1; D gene: -; J gene: TRBJ2-1; CDR3 DNA: TGTGCCACCAGTGATTACGAGGTTCCCTACAATGAGCAGTTCTTC; CDR3 protein: CATSDYEVPYNEQFF
clone size: once; V gene: TRBV7-2; D gene: -; J gene: TRBJ2-5; CDR3 DNA: TGTGCCAGCAGCTTACTCGAGCTTGAGACCCAGTACTTC; CDR3 protein: CASSLLELETQYF
clone size: -; V gene: TRBV7-9; D gene: TRBD2; J gene: TRBJ2-7; CDR3 DNA: TGTGCCAGCAGCCTCCTAGTTGGTAGCGGGCGCTCCTACGAGCAGTACTTC; CDR3 protein: CASSLLVGSGRSYEQYF
clone size: once; V gene: TRBV7-2; D gene: TRBD1; J gene: TRBJ2-5; CDR3 DNA: TGTGCCAGCAGTTTCCAAACAGGGGTGGGAGAGACCCAGTACTTC; CDR3 protein: CASSFQTGVGETQYF
clone size: -; V gene: TRBV18; D gene: TRBD1; J gene: TRBJ1-1; CDR3 DNA: TGTGCCAGCTCACCCAACAGGGGTGAAGCTTTCTTT; CDR3 protein: CASSPNRGEAFF
clone size: -; V gene: TRBV19; D gene: -; J gene: TRBJ1-1; CDR3 DNA: TGTGCCAGTAGTCCTACAGGGTGGAGTGAAGCTTTCTTT; CDR3 protein: CASSPTGWSEAFF
clone size: -; V gene: TRBV7-8; D gene: TRBD2; J gene: TRBJ2-7; CDR3 DNA: TGTGCCAGCAGCCTTCTAGCGGGGAACTCCTACGAGCAGTACTTC; CDR3 protein: CASSLLAGNSYEQYF
clone size: many; V gene: TRBV27; D gene: TRBD1; J gene: TRBJ2-5; CDR3 DNA: TGTGCCAGCAGTAGAAGGGACAGCCAAGAGACCCAGTACTTC; CDR3 protein: CASSRRDSQETQYF
clone size: -; V gene: TRBV5-1; D gene: TRBD1; J gene: TRBJ1-2; CDR3 DNA: TGCGCCAGCAGCACCAGGACAGGGGGCAATGGCTACACCTTC; CDR3 protein: CASSTRTGGNGYTF